The rows below give T cell receptor beta chains drawn from one sample of a study of CD8 T cells in ankylosing spondylitis. TCRdb re-derived calls from the 5' RACE reads in MiXCR, one entry per CDR3 protein. The table records about 510,000 distinct CDR3 sequences, about 5.7% of them present only once. The sample consisted of blood, either unsorted or a sorted T cell fraction (not recorded which). These receptors all stem from a male donor with ankylosing spondylitis. The CDR3 runs from the conserved cysteine through the conserved F or W. The D gene is left open where the match is weak. Only some rows state a clone size, as once, few, many or a class for expanded clones.

>NA|15|TRBJ2-7|TRBV27|many
TGTGCCAGCAGTTTATTCGCAGGGGGGTTATACGAGCAGTACTTC
CASSLFAGGLYEQYF
>NA|15|TRBJ1-4|TRBV5-1|NA
TGCGCCAGCAGCTCAAACTTTCGGGACGGAGAAAAACTGTTTTTT
CASSSNFRDGEKLFF
>NA|14|TRBJ2-1|TRBV29-1|many
TGCAGCGTTCTCCAACCGGGGTCCTACAATGAGCAGTTCTTC
CSVLQPGSYNEQFF
>TRBD1|13|TRBJ1-2|TRBV6-1|many
TGTGCCAGCAGTCGGACAGGGGGGTATGGCTACACCTTC
CASSRTGGYGYTF
>NA|13|TRBJ2-1|TRBV9|NA
TGTGCCAGCAGCGTAGCTTACAGCAATGAGCAGTTCTTC
CASSVAYSNEQFF
>NA|13|TRBJ1-1|TRBV19|NA
TGTGCCAGTAGTATTCCCAGGGTCGGTGAAGCTTTCTTT
CASSIPRVGEAFF
>TRBD2|15|TRBJ2-5|TRBV10-3|many
TGTGCCATCAGTGGCCTAGCGGGAGACCAAGAGACCCAGTACTTC
CAISGLAGDQETQYF
>NA|15|TRBJ2-7|TRBV18|NA
TGTGCCAGCTCACCTCAGGGTTTCGAAGGCTACGAGCAGTACTTC
CASSPQGFEGYEQYF
>TRBD2|15|TRBJ2-1|TRBV10-3|many
TGTGCCATCAGGCCCCATGGAGCGGGGTACAATGAGCAGTTCTTC
CAIRPHGAGYNEQFF
>TRBD2|18|TRBJ2-5|TRBV4-3|many
TGCGCCAGCAGCCAAGATTTCTTTGCGGGGGGAAGCCGTGCGACCCAGTACTTC
CASSQDFFAGGSRATQYF